One and the same sample provided the 5 T cell receptor beta chains below, sequenced in a study of blood T cell repertoires in COVID-19 (dated by TCRdb to about 2020). The library was built by means of the immunoSEQ multiplex PCR assay. The table was pulled from immuneACCESS by TCRdb, which kept in-frame rearrangements only. Such tables lose some clones; where checked, under half of the loss comes from unresolved V genes, and the rest has no known cause. Here the sample has 50,000 to 60,000 clones; about 81% occur a single time. The ten largest clonotypes hold 26% of the sample. The sample was peripheral blood. These TCRs come from a woman of 80 years or more with COVID-19, enrolled during active disease.

This chain joins TRBV5-5 and TRBJ2-1; the match to TRBD2 covers 7 bases. The CDR3 runs to 12 residues. V was clipped by 7 bases and J by 9 bases; unmatched bases: 7. Germline CDR1 and CDR2: SGHKS and YYEKEE (reference sequence). The CDR3 here is CASAFWGGEQFF. CDR3 coding DNA: TGTGCCAGCGCCTTTTGGGGGGGTGAGCAGTTCTTC.

The J gene is TRBJ2-7, the V gene TRBV28; D call uncertain. Germline CDR1 MDHEN, CDR2 SYDVKM. This CDR3 spans 12 amino acids. V was cut by 10 bases and J by 7 bases, with 17 bases left in between. The CDR3, as DNA: TGTGCCACCGAAGTTCAGGCCGGTGAGCAGTACTTC. Translated, it gives CATEVQAGEQYF.

CDR3 sequence: CSASPRGGLASSYEQYF. The CDR3 region has the DNA TGCAGTGCTAGTCCGCGGGGGGGATTAGCGAGTTCCTACGAGCAGTACTTC. V gene TRBV20-1 combines with J gene TRBJ2-7, with TRBD2 matching over 9 bases. Germline lookup yields CDR1 DFQATT and CDR2 SNEGSKA (reference sequence). V shed 3 bases, J shed 1 base, and the junction held 13 bases outside the gene matches. The CDR3 has 17 residues.

This clone was observed once. In DNA form, the CDR3 reads TGCGCCAGCAGAGCCGCGCCGGGACAGGGGTACGGCTACACCTTC. It encodes CASRAAPGQGYGYTF. The J gene is TRBJ1-2, the V gene TRBV4-1, with 10 bases that match TRBD1. The CDR3 contains 15 residues. CDR1 and CDR2 (germline): MGHRA, YSYEKL. V lost 6 bases and J lost 8; bases outside the gene matches: 12.

This clone was detected once. CDR3 protein: CASSEGTHSSPLHF. For the CDR3, the DNA is TGTGCCAGCAGTGAAGGCACCCATAGTTCACCCCTCCACTTT. This chain connects TRBV2 to TRBJ1-6; no firm D call. The CDR3 has 14 amino acids. Germline values: CDR1 SNHLY, CDR2 FYNNEI. Deletions cut 1 base from V and 9 bases from J, with 10 bases between.